This T cell receptor (beta chain) comes out of a study of OX40 agonist ivuxolimab in advanced cancers. For the study at large: Patients with prior anti-PD-1, anti-PD-L1 or anti-CTLA-4 therapy were eligible; 35% to 45% had some. Partial responses were observed in three patients, of whom one had hepatocellular carcinoma and two had cutaneous melanoma.

The CDR3 loop spans 14 amino acids. The V end lost 4 bases, the J end lost 4 bases, and 11 bases lay between the germline ends. Germline loops: CDR1 SGHKS, CDR2 YYEKEE (reference sequence). Using immunoSEQ multiplex PCR, the repertoire was profiled, and TCRdb retains in-frame clones only, with some absent. The data contain roughly 60,000 clones, 80% to 90% of them singletons. Study findings and constraints: Normalized T-cell clonal expansion was also low in some nonresponders.

About this clone itself: The antigen is not known.

V gene TRBV5-5 combines with J gene TRBJ2-2, with D possibly being TRBD2 (5 bases). The source of this sequence is an adult with an advanced solid tumor such as melanoma, head and neck, liver or kidney cancer. This material consisted of CD4+ or CD8+ T cells sorted from blood, taken in a trial of the OX40 agonist ivuxolimab. CDR3 sequence: CASSTGWGTGELFF. The CDR3 DNA reads as TGTGCCAGCAGCACGGGGTGGGGCACCGGGGAGCTGTTTTTT.